The sequence of this TCR beta chain was determined in a study of T cell changes during pregnancy in multiple sclerosis (dated by TCRdb to between 2018 and 2020). A note on the overall study: In women with multiple sclerosis, the researchers looked at how the T cell repertoire shifted as pregnancy progressed.

The CDR1 and CDR2 encoded by the germline V gene are SGHRS and YFSETQ. The CDR3 sequence holds 18 residues, the cysteine and phenylalanine included. Just the 54-base CDR3 DNA is kept, in frame starting at base 1. The V end gives up 0 bases and the J end 4 bases, leaving 10 bases in the junction not matched to a gene. Library preparation was by the immunoSEQ multiplex PCR assay. TCRdb stores this immuneACCESS table with in-frame sequences only. Part of the clones is absent; in the studies checked, under half of the shortfall reflects unresolved V genes, and no reason is known for the rest. Present in this sample are some 38,000 clones, around 90% of which were seen just once. The ten biggest clones cover 12% of the sample. Concerning this clone itself: There is no known antigen for this receptor. It has no much larger one-base neighbor in the sample; base qualities were not kept.

Sequenced here: CD8+ T cells from peripheral blood mononuclear cells, sampled after pregnancy. The chain employs TRBV5-1 and TRBJ2-2; TRBD2 matches 9 bases in the middle. The sequence derives from a female donor with multiple sclerosis, enrolled in a pregnancy study. The DNA reads TGCGCCAGCAGCTTGGCGGTATCTAGCGGGGCCTCCACCGGGGAGCTGTTTTTT. It codes for CASSLAVSSGASTGELFF.